The 14 T cell receptor beta chains below all came from one sample that was sequenced in a study of pediatric ulcerative colitis. During colonoscopy, one to two rectal pinch biopsies were collected. Data came from immunoSEQ multiplex PCR; TCRdb stores just in-frame clones and leaves some out. The profile shows 36,000 or so clones, about 80% of them singletons. Material for sequencing was gut tissue. These receptors all come from a boy younger than 18 with moderate ulcerative colitis.

V usage is TRBV28 and J usage is TRBJ1-1; TRBD1 agrees at 8 bases. V shed 5 bases and J 9 bases; nucleotides not matched to a gene: 11. In germline, CDR1 is MDHEN, CDR2 SYDVKM. The CDR3 length is 14 residues. In nucleotides, the CDR3 is TGTGCCAGCAGTCGTGGACAGGGCCTACAAAAAGCTTTCTTT. This translates into CASSRGQGLQKAFF.

This chain connects TRBV9 to TRBJ2-3, with unresolved D. CDR1 and CDR2 (germline): SGDLS, YYNGEE. Trimming stripped 3 bases from V and 4 bases from J, with 6 bases between. This CDR3 region has 12 residues. The chain's CDR3 is CASSDGSDTQYF. CDR3 nucleotides: TGTGCCAGCAGCGACGGTTCAGATACGCAGTATTTT.

The chain employs TRBV19 and TRBJ1-2; 8 nucleotides align to TRBD1. Trimming took 8 bases from V and 5 from J; bases not matched to a gene: 7. CDR3 length equals 13 residues. Germline values: CDR1 LNHDA, CDR2 SQIVND (reference sequence). CDR3 nucleotides: TGTGCCAGTCAGCAGACAGGGGAATATGGCTACACCTTC. This gives the protein CASQQTGEYGYTF.

This rearrangement joins TRBV2 to TRBJ2-5; no clear D gene. The germline V gene has CDR1 SNHLY and CDR2 FYNNEI. The CDR3 consists of 10 residues. The ends were cut back, 8 bases at V and 4 bases at J, with 5 bases in the middle. CDR3 amino acids: CASWRETQYF. CDR3 DNA: TGTGCCAGCTGGAGAGAGACCCAGTACTTC.

The rearrangement links TRBV7-2 to TRBJ1-5, with D unclear. Germline-derived CDR1 and CDR2 are SGHTA and FQGNSA. The CDR3 has 14 amino acids. V was trimmed by 1 base and J by 0 bases, leaving 4 bases between them. CDR3 sequence: CASSLGISNQPQHF. The CDR3 DNA sequence: TGTGCCAGCAGCTTAGGTATTAGCAATCAGCCCCAGCATTTT.

The chain employs TRBV7-2 and TRBJ2-7, with a weak D call TRBD1 (5 bases). The CDR3 is 15 amino acids. The germline CDR1 and CDR2 sequences are SGHTA and FQGNSA. V was clipped by 0 bases and J by 1 base, with 10 bases between them. DNA for the CDR3: TGTGCCAGCAGCTTAGCCGACAGCGTTTCCTACGAGCAGTACTTC. Residues: CASSLADSVSYEQYF.

This chain links TRBV4-2 with TRBJ2-5; D is perhaps TRBD2 (7 bases). Germline V CDR1 and CDR2: LGHNA, YNFKEQ. The V end was cut by 4 bases, the J end by 5 bases, with 17 bases between. CDR3 length equals 15 residues. CDR3 sequence (DNA): TGTGCCAGCAGCCTCGGGGGGAATACAGGGGAGACCCAGTACTTC. Residues: CASSLGGNTGETQYF.

The chain employs TRBV5-1 and TRBJ2-7; D is ambiguous. The V end lost 4 bases, the J end lost 5 bases, and 13 bases lay between the germline ends. Germline CDR1 is SGHRS and CDR2 is YFSETQ. The length of the CDR3 is 13 residues. CDR3 amino acids: CASSVGNLDEQYF. CDR3 sequence (DNA): TGCGCCAGCAGCGTAGGGAATCTCGACGAGCAGTACTTC.

The chain uses TRBV5-1 and TRBJ2-1; 7 bases agree with TRBD2. The ends lost 4 bases at V and 2 bases at J; junction bases unmatched: 3. CDR1 SGHRS and CDR2 YFSETQ come from the germline V gene. The CDR3 is 14 residues long. The CDR3 DNA sequence: TGCGCCAGCAGCCAAGCGGGAACCTACAATGAGCAGTTCTTC. Amino acid sequence: CASSQAGTYNEQFF.

In its sample, this clone was seen a few times. The chain couples TRBV2 to TRBJ1-1; 7 bases agree with TRBD1. CDR1 and CDR2 from the germline V gene are SNHLY and FYNNEI. The CDR3 consists of 16 residues. Trimming at V came to 8 bases and at J to 0 bases, leaving 12 bases not matched to a gene. The CDR3 loop is CASPHRDRVMNTEAFF. The DNA for the CDR3 is TGTGCCAGCCCGCACCGGGACAGAGTGATGAACACTGAAGCTTTCTTT.

This chain connects TRBV19 to TRBJ2-7; D gene unclear. V dropped 6 bases and J dropped 0 bases, with 15 bases sitting between them. Germline CDR1 and CDR2: LNHDA and SQIVND (reference sequence). The CDR3 loop spans 15 amino acids. The CDR3 region is CASSRSHLSSYEQYF. For the CDR3, the DNA is TGTGCCAGTAGCCGGTCCCACCTTTCCTCCTACGAGCAGTACTTC.

The chain links TRBV7-2 to TRBJ2-2; a possible D gene is TRBD2 (5 bases). This CDR3 has 14 amino acids. Germline assignment: CDR1 SGHTA and CDR2 FQGNSA. Trimming stripped 5 bases from V and 5 bases from J, with 12 bases between. The DNA for the CDR3 is TGTGCCAGCAGCCTTACGACGGGAACCGGGGAGCTGTTTTTT. Translation gives CASSLTTGTGELFF.

This CDR3 is CASSILWGLALGNEQFF. The CDR3 region has the DNA TGTGCCAGTAGTATACTGTGGGGACTAGCTCTCGGCAATGAGCAGTTCTTC. J is TRBJ2-1 and V is TRBV19; TRBD2 aligns across 9 bases. The CDR3 is 17 residues long. Germline CDR1 reads LNHDA; CDR2 reads SQIVND (reference sequence). Trimming at V came to 2 bases and at J to 6 bases, leaving 11 bases not matched to a gene.

V is TRBV7-8 and J is TRBJ2-7; 7 positions match TRBD1. CDR3 length equals 15 residues. The J segment lost 2 bases and the V segment lost 5 bases, leaving 9 bases of the junction unmatched. Germline V gives CDR1 SGHVS, CDR2 FQNEAQ. CDR3 bases: TGTGCCAGCAGCCATGATGGGGACAGACCCTACGAGCAGTACTTC. It encodes CASSHDGDRPYEQYF.